These 11 T cell receptor beta chains share one sample of origin, sequenced in a study of shared clonotypes between healthy human individuals. The method was immunoSEQ multiplex PCR; TCRdb's version includes in-frame clones alone and lacks a portion of them. The data show some 480,000 clones, roughly 85% seen once. Sequences were obtained from PBMCs. The receptors were sampled from a woman between 40 and 50 years old in good health. Some clones in this sample may be carry-over from other donors' samples.

The J gene is TRBJ2-6, the V gene TRBV30; D call uncertain. The CDR3 spans 14 residues. Trimming shortened V by 4 bases and J by 2 bases, and 9 bases separated the two germline ends. Per the germline V gene, CDR1 is GTSNPN and CDR2 is SVGIG (reference sequence). The CDR3 nucleotides are TGTGCCTGGATTGAACGTGCTGGGGCCAACGTCCTGACTTTC. This codes for CAWIERAGANVLTF.

V and J are TRBV10-3 and TRBJ2-1, with 9 bases matching TRBD2. Germline CDR1 ENHRY, CDR2 SYGVKD. Trimming cost V 5 bases and J 1 base; bases outside gene matches: 6. The CDR3 has 16 residues. The DNA for the CDR3 is TGTGCCATCAGTAGGGCTAGCGGGGATTCCTACAATGAGCAGTTCTTC. It translates to CAISRASGDSYNEQFF.

The chain links TRBV7-3 to TRBJ2-1, with 9 bases matching TRBD2. This CDR3 comprises 15 residues. The V gene end was trimmed by 4 bases and the J gene end by 7 bases; junction bases not matched to a gene: 8. Per germline, CDR1 SGHTA and CDR2 FQGTGA. The CDR3 protein is CASSSIAGVINEQFF. CDR3 nucleotide sequence: TGTGCCAGCAGCTCCATAGCGGGAGTTATTAATGAGCAGTTCTTC.

This clone was seen once. The chain couples TRBV6-5 to TRBJ2-7, with 9 nucleotides matching TRBD2. The V gene's germline CDR1 is MNHEY and CDR2 SVGAGI. The CDR3 sequence is 13 residues long. The junction had 3 bases not matched to a gene; V was cut back by 7 bases and J by 2 bases. CDR3 in DNA: TGTGCCAGCAAGACTAGCGGCACCTACGAGCAGTACTTC. This encodes CASKTSGTYEQYF.

Here the CDR3 reads CASSLAEGATEQFF. The DNA of the CDR3 is TGTGCCAGCAGCTTAGCAGAGGGGGCTACTGAGCAGTTCTTC. V and J are TRBV7-8 and TRBJ2-1; TRBD1 agrees at 7 bases. This CDR3 spans 14 amino acids. J lost 9 bases, V lost 0 bases, and 5 bases had no gene match. Per germline, CDR1 SGHVS and CDR2 FQNEAQ.

V gene TRBV2 combines with J gene TRBJ2-5, with D tentatively TRBD2 (5 bases). This CDR3 spans 14 amino acids. The germline gives CDR1 SNHLY, CDR2 FYNNEI. V was cut by 3 bases and J by 5 bases, with 13 bases left in between. CDR3 amino acids: CASSDPGSPETQYF. CDR3 DNA: TGTGCCAGCAGTGATCCGGGATCTCCCGAGACCCAGTACTTC.

The V and J genes are TRBV11-2 and TRBJ2-1; a possible D gene is TRBD1 (5 bases). This CDR3 is built from 16 residues. Germline V CDR1 and CDR2: SGHAT, FQNNGV. Trimming stripped 1 base from V and 4 bases from J, with 14 bases between. The DNA for the CDR3 is TGTGCCAGCAGCTTAGGGTTTATAGGGGATTACAATGAGCAGTTCTTC. It specifies CASSLGFIGDYNEQFF. Supplemented by reference TRBV11-2 and TRBJ2-1, the full variable domain reads EAGVAQSPRYKIIEKRQSVAFWCNPISGHATLYWYQQILGQGPKLLIQFQNNGVVDDSQLPKDRFSAERLKGVDSTLKIQPAKLEDSAVYLCASSLGFIGDYNEQFFGPGTRLTVL.

At least ten counts were recorded for this clone. The CDR3 does not end in the conserved phenylalanine or tryptophan, so this is likely a read error. The DNA is omitted, as the CDR3 cannot be located on it reliably, and the CDR3 follows TCRdb's listing. This sequence joins TRBV5-4 and TRBJ2-3; the DNA was not used to check the table's D call, TRBD2. Germline V CDR1 and CDR2: SGHNT, YYREEE (reference sequence). The CDR3 is 15 residues long, counting both termini. CDR3 in amino acids: CASSSPETLATGGDL.

The CDR3 DNA is TGTGCCAGCAGCTCAGGGGTTAGCGGGAGGGCCGACGCAGATACGCAGTATTTT. Protein: CASSSGVSGRADADTQYF. The rearrangement uses TRBV9 and TRBJ2-3; 11 nucleotides align to TRBD2. Per germline, CDR1 SGDLS and CDR2 YYNGEE. This CDR3 contains 18 residues. V trimming: 4 bases; J trimming: 4 bases; junction bases outside the gene matches: 14.

The chain carries TRBV5-1 and TRBJ2-1, with 8 positions matching TRBD2. Germline V CDR1 and CDR2: SGHRS, YFSETQ. This CDR3 spans 15 amino acids. V trimming: 5 bases; J trimming: 0 bases; junction bases outside the gene matches: 4. The chain's CDR3 is CASRLLADSYNEQFF. The CDR3 DNA reads as TGCGCCAGCAGATTACTAGCGGACTCCTACAATGAGCAGTTCTTC.

This clone was seen more than once but under ten times. This chain connects TRBV30 to TRBJ2-1, with 8 bases that match TRBD2. V trimming: 0 bases; J trimming: 7 bases; junction bases outside the gene matches: 14. CDR3 length equals 17 residues. Germline CDR1 is GTSNPN and CDR2 is SVGIG (reference sequence). For the CDR3, the DNA is TGTGCCTGGAGTGTACTGAACGGGAGGGCCTCGGGGAATGAGCAGTTCTTC. Translated: CAWSVLNGRASGNEQFF.